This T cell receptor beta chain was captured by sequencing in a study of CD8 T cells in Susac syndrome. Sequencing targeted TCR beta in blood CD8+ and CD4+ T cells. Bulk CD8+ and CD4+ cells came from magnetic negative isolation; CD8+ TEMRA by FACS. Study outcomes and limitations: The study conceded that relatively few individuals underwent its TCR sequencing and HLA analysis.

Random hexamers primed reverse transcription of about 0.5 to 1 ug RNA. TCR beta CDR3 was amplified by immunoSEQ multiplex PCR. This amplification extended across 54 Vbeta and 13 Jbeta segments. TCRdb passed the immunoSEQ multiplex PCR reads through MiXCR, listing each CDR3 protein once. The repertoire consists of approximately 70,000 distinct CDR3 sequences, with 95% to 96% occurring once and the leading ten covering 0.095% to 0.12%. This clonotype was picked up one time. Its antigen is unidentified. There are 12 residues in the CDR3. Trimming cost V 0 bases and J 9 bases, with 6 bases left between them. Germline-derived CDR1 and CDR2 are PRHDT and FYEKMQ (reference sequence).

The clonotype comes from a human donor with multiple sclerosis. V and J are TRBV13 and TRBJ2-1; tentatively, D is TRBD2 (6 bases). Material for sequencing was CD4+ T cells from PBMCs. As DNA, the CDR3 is TGTGCCAGCAGCTTAGGGCGGGGTGAGCAGTTCTTC. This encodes CASSLGRGEQFF.